A single sample is the source of the 22 T cell receptor beta chains below, sequenced in a study of radiotherapy plus CTLA-4 blockade in lung cancer. Method: immunoSEQ multiplex PCR; TCRdb's copy keeps in-frame clones and lacks some. The table includes approximately 57,000 clones, approximately 80% detected once. Sequences were derived from peripheral blood, sampled from a patient treated with radiotherapy plus ipilimumab. These receptors all stem from a human donor with non-small cell lung cancer whose response to radiotherapy plus ipilimumab could not be evaluated.

In this sample, this clone turned up once. V is TRBV4-3 and J is TRBJ1-2; D remains ambiguous. V lost 0 bases and J lost 2, with 10 bases in between. The CDR3 runs 15 residues. Germline CDR1 is LGHNA and CDR2 is YSLEER. CDR3: CASSQDYSSNYGYTF. The CDR3 DNA follows: TGCGCCAGCAGCCAAGATTACAGCTCGAACTATGGCTACACCTTC.

The chain employs TRBV19 and TRBJ2-2, with 9 bases lining up with TRBD1. Germline CDR1 LNHDA, CDR2 SQIVND (reference sequence). J gave up 5 bases and V 3 bases, and 1 base lay outside the gene matches. The CDR3 loop spans 14 amino acids. The CDR3 region is CASSIGQGTGELFF. CDR3 nucleotides: TGTGCCAGTAGTATCGGACAGGGGACCGGGGAGCTGTTTTTT.

The rearrangement joins TRBV10-2 to TRBJ1-3; D unresolved. Germline V lookup: CDR1 WSHSY, CDR2 SAAADI. The CDR3 runs to 15 residues. V lost 0 bases and J 4 bases, leaving 10 bases between the germline ends. CDR3: CASSESRTLGNTIYF. The CDR3 coding sequence is TGCGCCAGCAGTGAGTCGAGGACTCTCGGAAACACCATATATTTT.

The chain carries TRBV18 and TRBJ1-2; 11 positions match TRBD1. This CDR3 is 17 amino acids long. Looked up from germline, CDR1 is KGHSH and CDR2 is LQKENI. Trimming at V came to 2 bases and at J to 3 bases, leaving 8 bases not matched to a gene. The CDR3 here is CASSPGQGARYDYGYTF. The CDR3, as DNA: TGTGCCAGCTCACCAGGACAGGGGGCGCGGTACGACTATGGCTACACCTTC.

The V and J genes are TRBV27 and TRBJ2-5; D gene ambiguous. The J call is uncertain, as TRBJ2-7 better fits the DNA end. CDR1 MNHEY and CDR2 SMNVEV come from the germline V gene (reference sequence). CDR3 length: 14 residues. The CDR3 DNA is TGTGCCAGCAGTCCTCCCCTAACCCCCTACGAGCAGTACTTC. Translating gives CASSPPLTPYEQYF.

The rearrangement links TRBV12-5 to TRBJ2-5, with 12 bases that match TRBD1. V trimming: 6 bases; J trimming: 5 bases; junction bases outside the gene matches: 7. The germline V gene has CDR1 LGHNT and CDR2 FRNRAP. This CDR3 has 15 amino acids. The CDR3 nucleotides are TGTGCTAGTGGAACCGGGACAGGGGGCGGGGAGACCCAGTACTTC. Translation: CASGTGTGGGETQYF.

The chain uses TRBV7-6 and TRBJ2-5, with TRBD2 matching over 9 bases. Near its end, the DNA agrees better with TRBJ2-7, so the J call may be wrong. In germline, CDR1 is SGHVS, CDR2 FNYEAQ. This CDR3 is 14 amino acids long. The CDR3 spells CASSLDSGSYEQYF. CDR3 bases: TGTGCCAGCAGCTTAGATAGCGGGAGCTACGAGCAGTACTTC.

The chain recombines TRBV7-2 with TRBJ2-5; TRBD1 aligns across 7 bases. CDR3 length equals 15 residues. V was clipped by 2 bases and J by 2 bases; unmatched bases: 5. Germline lookup yields CDR1 SGHTA and CDR2 FQGNSA. CDR3 in DNA: TGTGCCAGCAGCTTATTGGGACAGCCGCAAGAGACCCAGTACTTC. Its translation: CASSLLGQPQETQYF.

This rearrangement joins TRBV30 to TRBJ2-7; TRBD2 might be the D (5 bases). V dropped 1 base and J dropped 7 bases, with 11 bases sitting between them. Germline assignment: CDR1 GTSNPN and CDR2 SVGIG (reference sequence). The CDR3 is made up of 12 amino acids. CDR3 protein: CAWSGPPGEQYF. The CDR3 DNA reads TGTGCCTGGAGTGGCCCCCCGGGGGAGCAGTACTTC.

This clone was detected ten times or more. V and J are TRBV6-1 and TRBJ1-5; 9 bases map to TRBD1. This CDR3 is built from 15 residues. After removal of 2 bases from V and 6 bases from J, the junction contained 5 bases not matched to a gene. Germline CDR1 and CDR2: MNHNS and SASEGT. CDR3 in amino acids: CASSEMGQGGQPQHF. Here the CDR3 DNA reads TGTGCCAGCAGTGAAATGGGACAGGGTGGTCAGCCCCAGCATTTT.

This clone showed up just a few times. V and J are TRBV27 and TRBJ1-5, with TRBD1 matching 9 bases. Germline-derived CDR1 and CDR2 are MNHEY and SMNVEV (reference sequence). This CDR3 region has 14 residues. With 6 bases clipped from V and 7 bases from J, the junction kept 7 bases outside the gene matches. This chain's CDR3 is CASSPDRGFQPQHF. The CDR3 nucleotides read TGTGCCAGCAGCCCGGACAGGGGATTCCAGCCCCAGCATTTT.

V and J are TRBV27 and TRBJ2-1; TRBD1 matches at 8 bases. The CDR3 length is 16 residues. Germline CDR1 MNHEY, CDR2 SMNVEV (reference sequence). Trimming at V came to 6 bases and at J to 4 bases, leaving 11 bases not matched to a gene. CDR3 in DNA: TGTGCCAGCAGCACATACACAGGGGGACGATACAATGAGCAGTTCTTC. Encoded protein: CASSTYTGGRYNEQFF.

A single count supports this clone. The chain joins TRBV15 to TRBJ2-5, with 9 bases matching TRBD2. The CDR3 has 17 residues. Germline lookup yields CDR1 LNHNV and CDR2 YYDKDF (reference sequence). V gave up 0 bases and J gave up 4 bases; unmatched junction bases: 9. The CDR3 nucleotides read TGTGCCACCAGCAGAGATAGGGGCGGGGGGGCTGGAGAGACCCAGTACTTC. Residues: CATSRDRGGGAGETQYF.

The CDR3 DNA sequence: TGTGCCACCACTTTGGACAGAAGTATGAACACTGAAGCTTTCTTT. Protein sequence: CATTLDRSMNTEAFF. This chain connects TRBV7-9 to TRBJ1-1; the D gene is possibly TRBD1 (6 bases). Between the trimmed V and J ends, which lost 10 bases and 0 bases, there was a span of 18 bases. The CDR3 length is 15 residues. CDR1 SEHNR and CDR2 FQNEAQ come from the germline V gene (reference sequence). The variable domain in full, with the rest retrieved from reference TRBV7-9 and TRBJ1-1, is DTGVSQNPRHKITKRGQNVTFRCDPISEHNRLYWYRQTLGQGPEFLTYFQNEAQLEKSRLLSDRFSAERPKGSFSTLEIQRTEQGDSAMYLCATTLDRSMNTEAFFGQGTRLTVV.

The rearrangement uses TRBV19 and TRBJ2-5; D is perhaps TRBD1 (7 bases). CDR3 size: 19 residues. Trimming took off 1 base at V and 3 bases at J, with 24 bases between the two ends. Germline-derived CDR1 and CDR2 are LNHDA and SQIVND (reference sequence). CDR3 amino acids: CASSIVPGVRGPEEETQYF. The DNA of the CDR3 is TGTGCCAGTAGTATAGTTCCGGGGGTAAGGGGGCCTGAGGAAGAGACCCAGTACTTC.

This clone has just one count. The chain is built from TRBV7-2 and TRBJ1-1; D gene uncertain. CDR1 and CDR2 from the germline V gene are SGHTA and FQGNSA. The CDR3 covers 14 residues. V shed 2 bases and J shed 3 bases, with 10 bases lying between them. The CDR3 sequence: CASSLLRGDTEAFF. DNA of the CDR3: TGTGCCAGCAGCTTACTTCGGGGAGACACTGAAGCTTTCTTT.

The table lists this clone with a few counts. The genes are TRBV19 and TRBJ2-1; tentatively, D is TRBD1 (5 bases). This CDR3 contains 16 residues. Per germline, CDR1 LNHDA and CDR2 SQIVND (reference sequence). V was pared by 6 bases and J by 0 bases, with 15 bases between. In nucleotides, the CDR3 is TGTGCCAGTAGCACATTCGACAGTTCCTCCTACAATGAGCAGTTCTTC. It yields the protein CASSTFDSSSYNEQFF.

The J gene is TRBJ2-3, the V gene TRBV15, with TRBD2 matching 12 bases. Unmatched junction bases numbered 4, after V lost 3 bases and J lost 0 bases. The CDR3 length is 17 residues. Germline V CDR1 and CDR2: LNHNV, YYDKDF (reference sequence). This CDR3 is CATSRGLAGTSTDTQYF. CDR3 nucleotides: TGTGCCACCAGCAGGGGACTAGCGGGCACGAGCACAGATACGCAGTATTTT.

The chain couples TRBV5-4 to TRBJ2-7; 9 bases match TRBD2. Per germline, CDR1 SGHNT and CDR2 YYREEE (reference sequence). The CDR3 loop spans 14 amino acids. With V trimmed by 3 bases and J by 6 bases, 7 bases remained unmatched. DNA of the CDR3: TGTGCCAGCAGCTCAGCGGGGGGAGTGGGCGAGCAGTACTTC. This gives the protein CASSSAGGVGEQYF.

This clone was observed a handful of times. The chain employs TRBV5-4 and TRBJ1-6, with D unresolved. In germline, CDR1 is SGHNT, CDR2 YYREEE (reference sequence). The CDR3 has 14 residues. The V gene lost 0 bases and the J gene lost 5 bases, with 6 bases spanning the gap. CDR3 residues: CASSLVADNSPLHF. In DNA form, the CDR3 reads TGTGCCAGCAGCTTGGTGGCAGATAATTCACCCCTCCACTTT.

The chain couples TRBV4-1 to TRBJ2-2, with unresolved D. The CDR3 loop spans 14 amino acids. V was shortened by 4 bases and J by 7 bases, with 13 bases between the two germline ends. CDR1 is MGHRA, CDR2 YSYEKL, per germline. The CDR3 nucleotides read TGCGCCAGCAGCCCCTACGGAGCGCTCGGGGAGCTGTTTTTT. It is translated as CASSPYGALGELFF.

The rearrangement uses TRBV19 and TRBJ1-1, with unresolved D. The germline V gene has CDR1 LNHDA and CDR2 SQIVND (reference sequence). The V end lost 3 bases, the J end lost 1 base, and 12 bases lay between the germline ends. The CDR3 runs to 15 residues. CDR3 sequence (DNA): TGTGCCAGTAGTATCGGGAGGAGACAGAACACTGAAGCTTTCTTT. Protein: CASSIGRRQNTEAFF.